Presented here are 11 T cell receptor beta chains from one specimen sequenced in a study of T cells in Graves' hyperthyroidism and ophthalmopathy. Using RNA transcripts as the source, TCR beta CDR3 regions were amplified. When the TCR CDR3 underwent first-round RT-PCR, the HTBI primer set was used. TCRdb called the multiplex PCR reads again in MiXCR, with one record for every CDR3 protein. Among more than 500,000 distinct CDR3 sequences listed, about 16% were seen once. Sequencing input: blood. All receptors come from a woman in her twenties or thirties with Graves' ophthalmopathy.

Of note for this clonotype: At one end, the junction sequence differs from germline, possibly due to a read error. The rearrangement links TRBV29-1 to TRBJ2-7, with D unresolved. This CDR3 is built from 12 residues. Per germline, CDR1 SQVTM and CDR2 ANQGSEA. The chain's CDR3 is CSGEDGWLGQYF. In DNA form, the CDR3 reads TGCAGCGGTGAAGATGGCTGGTTAGGGCAGTACTTC.

This clonotype was seen many times. The chain couples TRBV28 to TRBJ2-7; D is perhaps TRBD2 (7 bases). V was pared by 2 bases and J by 0 bases, with 17 bases between. This CDR3 region has 17 residues. Germline V gives CDR1 MDHEN, CDR2 SYDVKM. The chain's CDR3 is CASSLGGASGISYEQYF. Here the CDR3 DNA reads TGTGCCAGCAGTTTAGGGGGGGCTAGCGGTATCTCCTACGAGCAGTACTTC.

This clonotype occurred many times. This chain uses TRBV28 with TRBJ1-1, with D unclear. The V gene's germline CDR1 is MDHEN and CDR2 SYDVKM. V gave up 8 bases and J gave up 5 bases, with 12 bases separating them. The CDR3 runs 12 residues. CDR3 sequence reads: CASLAPPTEAFF. The CDR3 DNA reads as TGTGCCAGCCTCGCCCCACCGACTGAAGCTTTCTTT.

This clonotype came up many times. V and J are TRBV20-1 and TRBJ2-3, with 7 bases identical to TRBD1. Germline V lookup: CDR1 DFQATT, CDR2 SNEGSKA (reference sequence). The junction had 7 bases not matched to a gene; V was cut back by 2 bases and J by 2 bases. This CDR3 has 15 amino acids. CDR3 in amino acids: CSARPGTGATDTQYF. The CDR3 DNA reads TGCAGTGCTAGACCGGGAACAGGGGCCACAGATACGCAGTATTTT.

The chain is built from TRBV2 and TRBJ2-7; 9 bases fit TRBD2. Germline CDR1 reads SNHLY; CDR2 reads FYNNEI. This CDR3 spans 16 amino acids. With 3 bases clipped from V and 4 bases from J, the junction kept 10 bases outside the gene matches. Here the CDR3 reads CASSEAGAGGRYEQYF. Written as DNA, the CDR3 is TGTGCCAGCAGTGAGGCCGGGGCGGGAGGGCGGTACGAGCAGTACTTC.

This clonotype was found a few times. CDR3 nucleotide sequence: TGTGCCACCAGTTTCGGGACTAGCGGAGGAGATACGCAGTATTTT. As protein: CATSFGTSGGDTQYF. This chain connects TRBV24-1 to TRBJ2-3, with TRBD2 matching over 11 bases. CDR3 length: 15 residues. The J segment lost 5 bases and the V segment lost 6 bases, leaving 6 bases of the junction unmatched. Germline V gene data show CDR1 as KGHDR and CDR2 as SFDVKD.

In its sample, this clonotype was seen many times. This chain connects TRBV5-1 to TRBJ1-6, with TRBD1 identical over 7 bases. Germline values: CDR1 SGHRS, CDR2 YFSETQ. This CDR3 comprises 15 residues. V was pared by 0 bases and J by 7 bases, with 4 bases of the junction left unmatched. This CDR3 is CASSLETGWNSPLHF. The CDR3 DNA reads TGCGCCAGCAGCTTGGAGACAGGGTGGAATTCACCCCTCCACTTT.

This clonotype was counted only a few times. The V gene is TRBV7-9, the J gene TRBJ2-1, with 10 bases fitting TRBD2. CDR3 length equals 16 residues. The junction had 6 bases not matched to a gene; V was cut back by 3 bases and J by 4 bases. The germline gives CDR1 SEHNR, CDR2 FQNEAQ (reference sequence). This CDR3 reads CASSFTGTSEYNEQFF. The CDR3 nucleotides are TGTGCCAGCAGCTTTACCGGGACTAGCGAATACAATGAGCAGTTCTTC.

V and J are TRBV7-9 and TRBJ1-3; 7 nucleotides align to TRBD1. Losses at the gene ends were 6 bases for V and 4 bases for J; bases not matched to a gene: 9. The CDR3 is made up of 15 amino acids. The germline V gene encodes CDR1 SEHNR and CDR2 FQNEAQ (reference sequence). CDR3 region: CASRPGTERGNTIYF. In nucleotides, the CDR3 is TGTGCCAGCAGACCTGGGACAGAAAGAGGAAACACCATATATTTT.

This clonotype was recorded a few times. J is TRBJ2-3 and V is TRBV28; 13 bases agree with TRBD2. Losses at the gene ends were 4 bases for V and 3 bases for J; bases not matched to a gene: 4. The CDR3 has 16 amino acids. Germline assignment: CDR1 MDHEN and CDR2 SYDVKM. The CDR3, as DNA: TGTGCCAGCAGTTCCCTGGGACTAGCGGGGACAGATACGCAGTATTTT. It yields the protein CASSSLGLAGTDTQYF.

CDR3 protein: CASRSPGGRGGYTF. The CDR3 DNA reads TGTGCCAGCAGATCCCCCGGGGGCAGGGGTGGCTACACCTTC. The chain couples TRBV2 to TRBJ1-2; tentative D call: TRBD1 (6 bases). Germline CDR1 SNHLY, CDR2 FYNNEI. CDR3 length: 14 amino acids. Deletions cut 6 bases from V and 7 bases from J, with 18 bases between.